This T cell receptor (beta chain) was sequenced in a study of graft-versus-host responses after intestinal transplantation. Study-wide context: Each recipient received anti-thymocyte globulin induction, then tacrolimus and steroids for approximately three years. General study findings and limits: GvH clones were identified in recipient marrow, with some first appearing in ileum or blood.

Generated by immunoSEQ multiplex PCR, the TCRdb table keeps only in-frame clones and is missing some. The sample contains nearly 25,000 clones, about 39% of which appear only once. In germline, CDR1 is SGHRS, CDR2 YFSETQ. Trimming cost V 5 bases and J 3 bases, with 18 bases left between them. The CDR3 extends over 16 amino acids. Responders labeled with CFSE (approximately 200,000) were plated with approximately 200,000 irradiated, violet-dye-labeled stimulators. This chain connects TRBV5-1 to TRBJ2-1; D might be TRBD2 (6 bases). The sequence was obtained from a human patient who received an intestinal transplant. The starting material was alloreactive CD4+ T cells from a mixed lymphocyte reaction culture, obtained before intestinal transplant. This sample's subset: CFSE-low proliferating T cells sorted from roughly six-day pre-transplant mixed lymphocyte reaction (GvH or HvG direction). CDR3 amino acids: CASSLARRDGYNEQFF. The CDR3 nucleotides read TGCGCCAGCAGTCTGGCCCGGCGGGACGGCTACAATGAGCAGTTCTTC.